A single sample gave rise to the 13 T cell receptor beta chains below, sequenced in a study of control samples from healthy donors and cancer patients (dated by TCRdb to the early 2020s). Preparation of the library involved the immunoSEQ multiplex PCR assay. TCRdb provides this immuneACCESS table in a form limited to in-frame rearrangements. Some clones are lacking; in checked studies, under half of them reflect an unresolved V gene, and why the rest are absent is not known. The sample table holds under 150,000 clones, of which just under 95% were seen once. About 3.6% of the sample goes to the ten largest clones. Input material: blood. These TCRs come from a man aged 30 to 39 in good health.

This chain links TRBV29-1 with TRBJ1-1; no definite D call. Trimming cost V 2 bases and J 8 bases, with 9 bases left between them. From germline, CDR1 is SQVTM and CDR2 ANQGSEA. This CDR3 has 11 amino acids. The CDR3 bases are TGCAGCGTTGAAAGCCCTCGCGAAGCTTTCTTT. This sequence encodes CSVESPREAFF.

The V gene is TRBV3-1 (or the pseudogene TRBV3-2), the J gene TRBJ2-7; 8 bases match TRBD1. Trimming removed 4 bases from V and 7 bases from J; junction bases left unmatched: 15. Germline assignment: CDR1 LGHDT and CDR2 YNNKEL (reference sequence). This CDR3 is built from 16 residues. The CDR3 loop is CASSLGRQGRLQEQYF. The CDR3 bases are TGTGCCAGCAGCCTCGGCAGACAGGGGCGGTTACAGGAGCAGTACTTC.

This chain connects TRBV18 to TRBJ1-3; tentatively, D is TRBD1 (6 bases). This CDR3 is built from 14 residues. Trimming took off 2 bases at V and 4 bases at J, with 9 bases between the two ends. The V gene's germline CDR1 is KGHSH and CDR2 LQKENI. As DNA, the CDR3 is TGTGCCAGCTCACCAGGGGGCTCCGGAAACACCATATATTTT. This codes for CASSPGGSGNTIYF.

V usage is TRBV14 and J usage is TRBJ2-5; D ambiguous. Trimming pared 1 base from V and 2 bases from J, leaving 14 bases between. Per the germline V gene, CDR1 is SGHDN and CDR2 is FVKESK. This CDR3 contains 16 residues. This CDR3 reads CASSQGQAKYQETQYF. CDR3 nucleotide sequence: TGTGCCAGCAGCCAAGGGCAGGCCAAGTATCAAGAGACCCAGTACTTC.

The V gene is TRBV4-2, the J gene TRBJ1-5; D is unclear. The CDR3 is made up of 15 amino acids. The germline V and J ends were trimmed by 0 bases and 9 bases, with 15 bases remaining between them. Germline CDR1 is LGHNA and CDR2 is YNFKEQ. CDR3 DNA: TGTGCCAGCAGCCAAGATTTCCCGGGCATGGGGCCCCAGCATTTT. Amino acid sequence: CASSQDFPGMGPQHF.

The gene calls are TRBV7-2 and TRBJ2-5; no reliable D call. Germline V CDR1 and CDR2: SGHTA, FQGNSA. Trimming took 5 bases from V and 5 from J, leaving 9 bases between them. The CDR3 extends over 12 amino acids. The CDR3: CASSPPWETQYF. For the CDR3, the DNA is TGTGCCAGCAGCCCCCCTTGGGAGACCCAGTACTTC.

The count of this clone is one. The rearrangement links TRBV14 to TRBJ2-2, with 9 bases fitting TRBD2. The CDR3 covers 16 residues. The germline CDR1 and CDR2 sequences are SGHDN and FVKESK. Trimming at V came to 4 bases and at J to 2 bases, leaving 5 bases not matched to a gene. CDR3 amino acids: CASSPRLADNTGELFF. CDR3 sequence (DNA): TGTGCCAGCAGCCCGCGACTAGCGGATAACACCGGGGAGCTGTTTTTT. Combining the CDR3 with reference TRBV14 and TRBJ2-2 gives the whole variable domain EAGVTQFPSHSVIEKGQTVTLRCDPISGHDNLYWYRRVMGKEIKFLLHFVKESKQDESGMPNNRFLAERTGGTYSTLKVQPAELEDSGVYFCASSPRLADNTGELFFGEGSRLTVL.

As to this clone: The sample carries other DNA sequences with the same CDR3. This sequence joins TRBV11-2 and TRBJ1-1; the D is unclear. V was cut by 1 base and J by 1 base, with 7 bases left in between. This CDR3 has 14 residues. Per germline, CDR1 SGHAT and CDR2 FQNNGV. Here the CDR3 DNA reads TGTGCCAGCAGCTTAGGGTCTAAGAACACTGAAGCTTTCTTT. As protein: CASSLGSKNTEAFF.

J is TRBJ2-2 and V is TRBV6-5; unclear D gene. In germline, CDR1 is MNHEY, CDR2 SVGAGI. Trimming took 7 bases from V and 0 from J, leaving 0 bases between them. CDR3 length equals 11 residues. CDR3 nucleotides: TGTGCCAGCACGAACACCGGGGAGCTGTTTTTT. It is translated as CASTNTGELFF.

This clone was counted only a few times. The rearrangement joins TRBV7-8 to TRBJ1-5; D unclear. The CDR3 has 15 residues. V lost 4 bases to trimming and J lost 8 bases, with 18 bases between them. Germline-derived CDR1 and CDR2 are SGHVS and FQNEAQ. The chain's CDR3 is CASSSRPGSIEPQHF. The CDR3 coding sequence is TGTGCCAGCAGCTCCCGCCCAGGAAGCATAGAGCCCCAGCATTTT.

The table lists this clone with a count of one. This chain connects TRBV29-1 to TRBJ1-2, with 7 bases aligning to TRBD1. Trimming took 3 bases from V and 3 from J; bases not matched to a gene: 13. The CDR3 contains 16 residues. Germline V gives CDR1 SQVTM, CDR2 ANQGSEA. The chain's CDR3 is CSVDGATGERDYGYTF. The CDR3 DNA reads TGCAGCGTTGACGGTGCCACAGGGGAAAGGGACTATGGCTACACCTTC.

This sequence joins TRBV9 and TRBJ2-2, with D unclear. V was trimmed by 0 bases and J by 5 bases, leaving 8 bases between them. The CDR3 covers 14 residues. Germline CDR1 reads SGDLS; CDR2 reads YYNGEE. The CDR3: CASSVEPMTGELFF. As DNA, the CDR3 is TGTGCCAGCAGCGTAGAACCAATGACCGGGGAGCTGTTTTTT.

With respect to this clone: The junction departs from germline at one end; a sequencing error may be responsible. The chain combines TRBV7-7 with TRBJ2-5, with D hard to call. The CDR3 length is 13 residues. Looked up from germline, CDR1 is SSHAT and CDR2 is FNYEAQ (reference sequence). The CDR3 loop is CASSRGTAETQYF. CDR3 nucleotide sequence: TGTGCTAGCAGCCGTGGCACAGCAGAGACCCAGTACTTC.